What follows is one T cell receptor (beta chain) and its context. The entry originates in a study of CD8+ T cells in alopecia areata. This CDR3 has 15 amino acids. Germline values: CDR1 SGHTA, CDR2 FQGNSA. V dropped 7 bases and J dropped 7; count of bases not matched to a gene: 14. Extracted RNA was reverse transcribed into cDNA, the sequencing template. Clones were sequenced by immunoSEQ multiplex PCR, and TCRdb holds only the in-frame ones, with some missing. The repertoire includes roughly 150,000 clones, 55% to 65% of them detected once, and around 4.8% sits in the top ten. This receptor was obtained from a human donor in good health. Material: CD4+ T cells sorted from blood. The V call is TRBV7-2, the J call TRBJ2-3; 7 nucleotides agree with TRBD1. The CDR3 is CASKRDRAILYTQYF. The CDR3 nucleotides are TGTGCCAGCAAGCGCGACAGGGCAATCCTGTATACGCAGTATTTT. Full variable domain (missing parts from reference TRBV7-2 and TRBJ2-3): GAGVSQSPSNKVTEKGKDVELRCDPISGHTALYWYRQSLGQGLEFLIYFQGNSAPDKSGLPSDRFSAERTGGSVSTLTIQRTQQEDSAVYLCASKRDRAILYTQYFGPGTRLTVL.